This T cell receptor beta chain was observed in a study of blood T cell repertoires in COVID-19. The CDR3 totals 16 residues. Germline V gene data show CDR1 as MNHEY and CDR2 as SVGEGT. V was clipped by 5 bases and J by 6 bases; unmatched bases: 10. In the original analysis: Nucleated cell number was recorded as an estimate derived from reference gene primer amplification. Profiled with immunoSEQ multiplex PCR; TCRdb holds only in-frame clones, not every one. V, J and clone size are those of that table, while D and trimming were read from the DNA. This table holds tens of thousands of clones, approximately 83% found once.

The sample comprised peripheral blood. The sequence came from a human donor in a cohort sampled during active COVID-19. The chain uses TRBV6-2 or TRBV6-3 and TRBJ2-2, with 9 positions matching TRBD1. CDR3 coding DNA: TGTGCCAGCAGTCCCCTAGGGGACAGGGCAGCCGGGGAGCTGTTTTTT. As protein: CASSPLGDRAAGELFF.